The present T cell receptor beta chain was sequenced within a study of cytomegalovirus exposure and HLA in healthy donors. Regarding the study as a whole: Through in vitro validation, three CMV-associated chains were shown to be specific for CMV antigens.

On this clone: The antigen is undetermined.

Sequencing was performed with immunoSEQ multiplex PCR; in TCRdb, only in-frame clones are kept and a portion is missing. The sample lists about 150,000 clones, about 86% occurring once. J was trimmed by 2 bases and V by 2 bases; bases with no gene match: 8. Germline CDR1 SGHAT, CDR2 FQNNGV. The CDR3 extends over 16 amino acids. The source of this sequence is a man in his late teens or twenties in good health and CMV-seropositive. The chain couples TRBV11-2 to TRBJ2-7; 8 bases map to TRBD1. Input material: PBMCs. The CDR3: CASSLLGQGNTYEQYF. The CDR3, as DNA: TGTGCCAGCAGCTTACTTGGACAGGGAAACACCTACGAGCAGTACTTC.